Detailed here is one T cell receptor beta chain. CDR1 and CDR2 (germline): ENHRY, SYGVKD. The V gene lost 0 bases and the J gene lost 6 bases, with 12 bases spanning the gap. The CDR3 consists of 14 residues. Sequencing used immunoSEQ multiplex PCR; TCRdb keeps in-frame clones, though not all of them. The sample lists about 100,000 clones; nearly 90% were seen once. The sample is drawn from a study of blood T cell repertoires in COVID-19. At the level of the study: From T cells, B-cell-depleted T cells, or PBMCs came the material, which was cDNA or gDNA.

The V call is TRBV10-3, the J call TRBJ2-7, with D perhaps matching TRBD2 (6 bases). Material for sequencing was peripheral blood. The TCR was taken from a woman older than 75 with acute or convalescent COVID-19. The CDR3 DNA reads TGTGCCATCAGTGAGTCGGAGGGCCGGTTCGAGCAGTACTTC. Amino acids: CAISESEGRFEQYF.